This TCR beta chain was captured in a study of T cells in Graves' hyperthyroidism and ophthalmopathy. Isolation of PBMCs was performed on around 10 ml fresh peripheral blood. Study results and limitations: Blood held most thyroid clonotypes expanded above 0.001 frequency. Separating ophthalmopathy from stable hyperthyroidism was achieved by a 13 V-J model.

This clonotype came up a few times. No antigen is known for it. CDR1 is SQVTM, CDR2 ANQGSEA, per germline. Trimming pared 6 bases from V and 0 bases from J, leaving 15 bases between. CDR3 size: 14 residues. Researchers took RNA transcripts and amplified the TCR beta CDR3 regions from them. The primer set for the first-round RT-PCR of the TCR CDR3 was HTBI. TCRdb itself ran the multiplex PCR reads through MiXCR, one entry per CDR3 protein. This table has some 690,000 distinct CDR3 sequences, 17% appearing once. This receptor was taken from a man between 50 and 59 years old with Graves' hyperthyroidism. The sequenced material came from blood. The chain uses TRBV29-1 and TRBJ2-7; perhaps TRBD1 as D (6 bases). The CDR3 sequence is CSVAVQGSSYEQYF. DNA for the CDR3: TGCAGCGTGGCTGTACAGGGAAGCTCCTACGAGCAGTACTTC.